This T cell receptor beta chain appears in the sequencing data of a study of blood T cell repertoires in COVID-19. For the study at large: Sites in the United States, Italy and Spain provided acute and convalescent COVID-19 samples. PBMCs, B-cell-depleted T cells, or T cells provided the cDNA or gDNA that made up the material.

This clone was seen once. Authors' processing steps: Estimation of nucleated cell counts was performed using reference gene primer amplification. The method was immunoSEQ multiplex PCR; TCRdb's version includes in-frame clones alone and lacks a portion of them. Clone size and the V and J calls come from that table; the DNA yielded D and trimming. The table lists about 140,000 clones, approximately 85% of them singletons. The source of this sequence is a man between 65 and 85 years old with acute or convalescent COVID-19. Input material: peripheral blood.

In DNA form, the CDR3 reads TGTGCCAGTAGTATTGGGACAGCGAGCAATCAGCCCCAGCATTTT. Residues: CASSIGTASNQPQHF. The chain recombines TRBV19 with TRBJ1-5; TRBD1 matches 7 bases. CDR1 LNHDA and CDR2 SQIVND come from the germline V gene (reference sequence). The CDR3 is 15 residues long. V gave up 3 bases and J gave up 1 base; unmatched junction bases: 3.